The clone carrying this T cell receptor (beta chain) has only a few counts. Its antigen is as yet unknown. Time point denoted: week 5, during vaccination. Topical imiquimod was applied with each vaccine dose, which held 300 ug of mutant IDH1 20-mer peptide. Diagnosis in the donors showed new WHO grade 3 or 4 astrocytomas that were IDH1-mutant and ATRX-lost. This sample stems from a study of a mutant IDH1 vaccine in newly diagnosed glioma. Study-wide context: Treated individuals were approximately 62% male and approximately 40% female, averaging about 41 years of age. Therapy received beforehand was radiotherapy, temozolomide, or both, with most patients given both.

Produced via immunoSEQ multiplex PCR; TCRdb's table is partial and in-frame only. The sample includes about 51,000 clones, around 80% of them seen just once. The CDR3 totals 13 residues. CDR1 SQVTM and CDR2 ANQGSEA come from the germline V gene. V lost 3 bases to trimming and J lost 5 bases, with 13 bases between them. This sequence originates from a woman between 40 and 50 years old with glioma. V gene TRBV29-1 combines with J gene TRBJ1-1; D possibly corresponds to TRBD1 (5 bases). Sample: PBMCs, taken from a glioma patient whose treatment included an IDH1 peptide vaccine. In DNA, the CDR3 is TGCAGCGTTGACCAGGGTACGTGGACTGAAGCTTTCTTT. Amino acids: CSVDQGTWTEAFF.